This T cell receptor beta chain was captured by sequencing in a study of T cell changes during pregnancy in multiple sclerosis. This CDR3 is built from 15 residues. Germline lookup yields CDR1 SEHNR and CDR2 FQNEAQ (reference sequence). V was clipped by 5 bases and J by 4 bases, with 17 bases between them. Sequencing used immunoSEQ multiplex PCR; TCRdb keeps in-frame clones, though not all of them. The data hold some 40,000 clones, with around 89% observed a single time. The specimen was CD4+ T cells from peripheral blood mononuclear cells, collected in the first trimester of pregnancy. The sequence was obtained from a female donor with multiple sclerosis, enrolled in a pregnancy study. The V gene is TRBV7-9, the J gene TRBJ1-1; D unclear. Here the CDR3 DNA reads TGTGCCAGCAGCCTACCCTTTGGGGAGAGCACTGAAGCTTTCTTT. Protein product: CASSLPFGESTEAFF.